The text below deals with one T cell receptor beta chain. The antigen remains undetermined. This was the immunoSEQ version 4 assay in survey mode. The data were produced by immunoSEQ multiplex PCR, yet TCRdb's version contains in-frame clones alone and is incomplete. The table has around 28,000 clones, roughly four fifths seen once. These data belong to a study of persistence of HIV-infected CD4 T cells. Study-level information: Isolated cells were CMV- and HIV-1 Gag-responding CD4+ T cells. Whole-study results and caveats: Proviral oligoclonality tracked with TCR oligoclonality within the same sorted cells. TCRbeta richness was lower in CMV- and Gag-responding cells than in anti-CD3/anti-CD28-responding cells.

The stimulus was lysate of CMV-infected fibroblasts, around 10 ug/mL. CD40L/CD69 double-negative CD45RO-high memory CD4+ T cells were collected. For about 20 hours, CD8-depleted PBMCs received anti-CD28/CD49d costimulation, a CD40-blocking antibody and enfuvirtide. This CDR3 spans 14 amino acids. Trimming pared 4 bases from V and 1 base from J, leaving 10 bases between. Germline CDR1 and CDR2: MDHEN and SYDVKM. V usage is TRBV28 and J usage is TRBJ1-1, with unresolved D. Sequenced material: CD4+ T cells sorted from PBMCs after roughly 18-hour stimulation, taken from a patient who received antiretroviral therapy. The source of this sequence is an adult man with HIV who was CMV-seropositive. The CDR3 spells CASSSHGSNTEAFF. The CDR3 DNA follows: TGTGCCAGCAGTTCCCACGGGTCGAACACTGAAGCTTTCTTT.